This is a list of T cell receptor beta chains from one sample in a study of blood T cells in healthy people across ages. TCRdb passed the 5' RACE reads through MiXCR, listing each CDR3 protein once. The data show around 1,000,000 distinct CDR3 sequences, roughly a quarter seen once. The sample also formed part of further work on T cells of mothers and their children.

Sequencing used blood. These receptors all come from a girl aged 2-10 years in good health. Each CDR3 is given with its conserved first and last residue.

J: TRBJ2-7
V: TRBV4-2
CDR3: CASSQERLAYEQYF

J: TRBJ2-1
V: TRBV4-2
CDR3: CASSHVGLAGGGNEQFF

J: TRBJ2-1
V: TRBV13
CDR3: CASSSGPSGGYNEQFF

J: NA
V: TRBV27
CDR3: CASSLSLVAEQFF

J: TRBJ2-7
V: TRBV10-3
CDR3: CAISGGAVGGYEQYF

J: NA
V: TRBV27
CDR3: CASTAAGTHEQYF

J: TRBJ2-5
V: TRBV6-5
CDR3: CASSYSRLRETQYF

J: TRBJ2-5
V: TRBV6-2/TRBV6-3
CDR3: CAGLRGHLETQYF

J: TRBJ1-2
V: TRBV4-1
CDR3: CASSQMDREGGYTF

J: TRBJ1-3
V: TRBV25-1
CDR3: CASSQQGASGNTIYF